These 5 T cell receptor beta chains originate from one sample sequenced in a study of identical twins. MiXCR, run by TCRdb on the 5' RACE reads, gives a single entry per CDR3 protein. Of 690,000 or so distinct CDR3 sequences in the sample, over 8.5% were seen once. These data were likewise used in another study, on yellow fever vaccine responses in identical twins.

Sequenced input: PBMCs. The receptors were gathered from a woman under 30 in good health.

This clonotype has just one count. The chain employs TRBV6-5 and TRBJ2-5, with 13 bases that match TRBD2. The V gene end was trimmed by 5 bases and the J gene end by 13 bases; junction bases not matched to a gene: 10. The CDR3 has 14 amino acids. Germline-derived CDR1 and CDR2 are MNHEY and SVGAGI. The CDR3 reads CASSLLAGGPVTYF. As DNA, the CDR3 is TGTGCCAGCAGTCTACTAGCGGGGGGGCCGGTAACGTACTTC.

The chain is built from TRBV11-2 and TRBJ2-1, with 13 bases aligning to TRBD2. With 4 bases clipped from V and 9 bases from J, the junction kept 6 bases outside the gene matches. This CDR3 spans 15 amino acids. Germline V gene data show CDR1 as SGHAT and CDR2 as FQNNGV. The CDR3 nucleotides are TGTGCCAGCAGCTCGACTAGCGGGAGGTCGGGTGAGCAGTTCTTC. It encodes CASSSTSGRSGEQFF.

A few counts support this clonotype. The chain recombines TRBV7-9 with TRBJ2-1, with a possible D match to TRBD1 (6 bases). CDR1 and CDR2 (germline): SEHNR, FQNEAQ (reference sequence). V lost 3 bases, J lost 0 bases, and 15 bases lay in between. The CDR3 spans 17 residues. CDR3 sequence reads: CASSFPTDRSSYNEQFF. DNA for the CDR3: TGTGCCAGCAGCTTTCCTACCGACAGGAGCTCCTACAATGAGCAGTTCTTC. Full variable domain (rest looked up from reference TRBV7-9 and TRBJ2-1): DTGVSQNPRHKITKRGQNVTFRCDPISEHNRLYWYRQTLGQGPEFLTYFQNEAQLEKSRLLSDRFSAERPKGSFSTLEIQRTEQGDSAMYLCASSFPTDRSSYNEQFFGPGTRLTVL.

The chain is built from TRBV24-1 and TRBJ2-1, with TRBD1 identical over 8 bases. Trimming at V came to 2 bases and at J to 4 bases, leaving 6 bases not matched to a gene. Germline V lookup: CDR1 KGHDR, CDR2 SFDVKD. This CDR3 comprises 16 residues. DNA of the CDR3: TGTGCCACCAGTGATTGGGACAGGAAAATTTACAATGAGCAGTTCTTC. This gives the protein CATSDWDRKIYNEQFF.

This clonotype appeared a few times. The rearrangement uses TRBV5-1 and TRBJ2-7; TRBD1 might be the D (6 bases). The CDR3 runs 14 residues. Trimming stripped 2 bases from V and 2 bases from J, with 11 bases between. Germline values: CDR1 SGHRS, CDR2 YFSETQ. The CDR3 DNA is TGCGCCAGCAGCTTCGACGAGGGGGCCTACGAGCAGTACTTC. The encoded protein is CASSFDEGAYEQYF.